This entry is about one TCR beta chain. This entry comes from a study of blood T cell repertoires in COVID-19. Background on the study: The United States, Italy and Spain supplied acute and convalescent COVID-19 samples. Sources were T cells, B-cell-depleted T cells, or PBMCs; the material itself was cDNA or gDNA.

The V end lost 3 bases, the J end lost 5 bases, and 14 bases lay between the germline ends. Germline values: CDR1 KGHSH, CDR2 LQKENI. This CDR3 has 15 amino acids. TCRdb keeps only in-frame clones here, not all; method: immunoSEQ multiplex PCR. The sample holds some 200,000 clones, 85% to 90% seen once. This rearrangement joins TRBV18 to TRBJ1-5; D is perhaps TRBD1 (6 bases). This TCR was recovered from a woman under 30 in a cohort exposed to, infected with or recovered from COVID-19 (not recorded which). Sequencing was performed on PBMCs or T cells enriched from blood (not recorded which). CDR3 DNA sequence: TGTGCCAGCTCACCCCAGGGGATAGGGGATCAGCCCCAGCATTTT. It specifies CASSPQGIGDQPQHF.